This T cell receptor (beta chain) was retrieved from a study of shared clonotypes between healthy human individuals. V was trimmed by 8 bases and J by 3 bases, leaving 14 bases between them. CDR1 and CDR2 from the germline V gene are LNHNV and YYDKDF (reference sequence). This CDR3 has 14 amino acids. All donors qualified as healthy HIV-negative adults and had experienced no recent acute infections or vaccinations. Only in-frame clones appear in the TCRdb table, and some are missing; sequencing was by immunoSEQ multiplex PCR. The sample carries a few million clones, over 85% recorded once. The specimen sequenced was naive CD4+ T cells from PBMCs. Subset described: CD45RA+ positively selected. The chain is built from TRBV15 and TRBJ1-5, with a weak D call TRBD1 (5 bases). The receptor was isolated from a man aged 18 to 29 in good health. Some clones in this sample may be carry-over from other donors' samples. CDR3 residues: CATGMGPSNQPQHF. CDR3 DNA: TGTGCCACCGGTATGGGACCGTCCAATCAGCCCCAGCATTTT.